Listed below are T cell receptor beta chains from one sample, sequenced in a study of T cells in Graves' hyperthyroidism and ophthalmopathy. One entry per CDR3 protein, called by TCRdb with MiXCR from the multiplex PCR reads. The top ten clones hold about 20% of a sample with a few hundred thousand distinct CDR3 sequences, about 14% of them seen once. Sample: blood. These receptors were collected from a woman aged 25 to 39 with Graves' ophthalmopathy. Both conserved end residues are part of each CDR3. D genes are given only for firm matches. The listing skips clone size in some rows; elsewhere it reads once, few, many or a size class.

TRBJ1-1,-,TRBV20-1,13,-,TGCAGTGCTATCGGACCGGAGAACACTGAAGCTTTCTTT,CSAIGPENTEAFF
TRBJ1-5,many,TRBV28,13,-,TGTGCCAGCAGAGTCACCGGATATCAGCCCCAGCATTTT,CASRVTGYQPQHF
TRBJ1-5,many,TRBV11-2,15,TRBD1,TGTGCCAGCAGCCCCGGGACAGCTGATTATCAGCCCCAGCATTTT,CASSPGTADYQPQHF
TRBJ2-1,many,TRBV6-1,17,TRBD2,TGTGCCAGCAGTGAAAAGGGCCAGCGGGGACCCTACAATGAGCAGTTCTTC,CASSEKGQRGPYNEQFF
TRBJ2-4,few,TRBV20-1,14,-,TGCAGTGCCCTTGACGGGATGGCCAAAAACATTCAGTACTTC,CSALDGMAKNIQYF
TRBJ2-2,few,TRBV7-9,17,-,TGTGCCAGCAGCTTAGGTAGGGCAGTGACGAACACCGGGGAGCTGTTTTTT,CASSLGRAVTNTGELFF
TRBJ1-1,many,TRBV28,15,-,TGTGCCAGCAGTTTAATAGGGTCCAGGGTCACTGAAGCTTTCTTT,CASSLIGSRVTEAFF
TRBJ1-2,few,TRBV19,18,-,TGTGCCAGTAGTCCCCGGGGGGGGCGAACACAAGCTAACTATGGCTACACCTTC,CASSPRGGRTQANYGYTF
TRBJ2-5,-,TRBV5-1,15,-,TGCGCCAGCAGCTTGGCCGTGCGGGGAGGAGAGACCCAGTACTTC,CASSLAVRGGETQYF
TRBJ1-1,many,TRBV27,13,-,TGTGCCAGCAGTCCATACAGGGACACTGAAGCTTTCTTT,CASSPYRDTEAFF
TRBJ2-2,-,TRBV5-8,15,-,TGTGCCAGCAGCTTTGGTGAAGTGAACACCGGGGAGCTGTTTTTT,CASSFGEVNTGELFF
TRBJ2-1,few,TRBV7-3,16,TRBD2,TGTGCCAGCAGCTCAGGACTAGCGGGGACTAACAATGAGCAGTTCTTC,CASSSGLAGTNNEQFF
TRBJ1-1,few,TRBV28,15,-,TGTGCCAGCAGTCTGGGGGGCTTCGTGAACACCAAAGCTTTCTTT,CASSLGGFVNTKAFF
TRBJ2-1,few,TRBV6-1,15,TRBD2,TGTGCCAGCAGTGATTTGCGGGGGGGCTACAATGAGCAGTTCTTC,CASSDLRGGYNEQFF
TRBJ2-6,-,TRBV19,20,TRBD2,TGTGCCAGTACCCCCGTCCCGGTTAGCGGGGACCACTCTGGGGCCAACGTCCTGACTTTC,CASTPVPVSGDHSGANVLTF
TRBJ2-6,many,TRBV7-9,20,-,TGTGCCAGCAGCTTAGTGGTGTTCGTTGACAGAGACTCTGGGGCCAACGTCCTGACTTTC,CASSLVVFVDRDSGANVLTF
TRBJ1-2,many,TRBV30,13,-,TGTGCCTGGAGTGTACCCAGGATATATGTCTACACCTTC,CAWSVPRIYVYTF
TRBJ2-2,many,TRBV7-3,15,-,TGTGCCAGCAGCTCCCAGGTGGCGAACACCGGGGAGCTGTTTTTT,CASSSQVANTGELFF
TRBJ2-7,-,TRBV27,15,-,TGTGCCAGCACCAGGACACAGGGCAGCTCCTACGAGCAGTACTTC,CASTRTQGSSYEQYF
TRBJ2-1,many,TRBV7-9,12,-,TGTGCCAGCAGAGACTGGAGGAATGAGCAGTTCTTC,CASRDWRNEQFF
TRBJ2-1,-,TRBV2,16,TRBD2,TGTGCCAGCAGCCCCTCCGGGGGGGGGGTTAACAATGAGCAGTTCTTC,CASSPSGGGVNNEQFF
TRBJ2-2,-,TRBV7-6,16,-,TGTGCCAGCAGCTTATCCCGGGGGCCGAACACCGGGGAGCTGTTTTTT,CASSLSRGPNTGELFF
TRBJ1-3,few,TRBV7-9,16,-,TGTGCCAGCAGCTTACTGACCCCGGGGGCTGGAAACACCATATATTTT,CASSLLTPGAGNTIYF
TRBJ2-3,many,TRBV27,15,-,TGTGCCAGCAGCCCCGAGACTGTAGGGGCGGATACGCAGTATTTT,CASSPETVGADTQYF
TRBJ2-1,many,TRBV5-1,14,-,TGCGCCAGCAGCTTCACGGACTCCTACAATGAGCAGTTCTTC,CASSFTDSYNEQFF
TRBJ1-1,many,TRBV5-1,14,TRBD1,TGCGCCAGCAAAACCGGGACAGGGACTAATGAAGCTTTCTTT,CASKTGTGTNEAFF
TRBJ2-3,many,TRBV7-2,12,-,TGTGCCAGCAGCTTCCTCGGAGATACGCAGTATTTT,CASSFLGDTQYF
TRBJ2-1,few,TRBV5-1,15,TRBD1,TGCGCCAGCAGCTTGTACGGGACAGGGGGCAATGAGCAGTTCTTC,CASSLYGTGGNEQFF
TRBJ1-3,-,TRBV20-1,18,TRBD1,TGCAGTGCCCCTTTAAGGGACAGGGGGCAACTCTCTGGAAACACCATATATTTT,CSAPLRDRGQLSGNTIYF
TRBJ2-2,many,TRBV6-1,14,-,TGTGCCAGACGCGACAGCCGGAGGACCGGGGAGCTGTTTTTT,CARRDSRRTGELFF
TRBJ1-2,few,TRBV30,14,-,TGTGCCTGGAGTGTACTGACAGAGGGTTATGGCTACACCTTC,CAWSVLTEGYGYTF
TRBJ1-4,many,TRBV13,15,-,TGTGCCAGCAGCTTAAGCCTCGCATGGGGTGAAAAACTGTTTTTT,CASSLSLAWGEKLFF
TRBJ2-1,-,TRBV6-2/TRBV6-3,14,-,TGTGCCAGCAAAGAGGCCAGGGTTGGCAATGAGCAGTTCTTC,CASKEARVGNEQFF
TRBJ1-5,many,TRBV2,13,-,TGTGCCAGCACGGACGATAGCAATCAGCCCCAGCATTTT,CASTDDSNQPQHF
TRBJ2-2,many,TRBV18,16,-,TGTGCCAGCTCACCTACTACTGCGGGTGACACCGGGGAGCTGTTTTTT,CASSPTTAGDTGELFF
TRBJ1-1,many,TRBV19,12,-,TGTGCCAGCAGCTACACGAACACTGAAGCTTTCTTT,CASSYTNTEAFF
TRBJ2-7,many,TRBV28,16,-,TGTGCCAGCAGTTTGGGGCCCCCGGGAACACACTACGAGCAGTACTTC,CASSLGPPGTHYEQYF
TRBJ2-7,many,TRBV27,15,-,TGTGCCAGCAGTTGGGGGCGACAGTCCTCCTACGAGCAGTACTTC,CASSWGRQSSYEQYF
TRBJ2-1,many,TRBV7-3,15,-,TGTGCCAGCAGCTTAAGTTCCACAGGTTGGAATGAGCAGTTCTTC,CASSLSSTGWNEQFF
TRBJ2-7,many,TRBV27,12,-,TGTGCCAGCAGTTTATACGGTTCCGAGCAGTACTTC,CASSLYGSEQYF
TRBJ2-1,many,TRBV11-3,17,TRBD2,TGTGCCAGCAGCTTAGGGAGATTAGCGGGGGGGCCGGATGAGCAGTTCTTC,CASSLGRLAGGPDEQFF
TRBJ1-3,-,TRBV9,18,TRBD1,TGTGCCAGCAGCGCGAAGAGTCCAGGGGGGCTTCCTGGAAACACCATATATTTT,CASSAKSPGGLPGNTIYF
TRBJ1-5,few,TRBV7-2,15,-,TGTGCCAGCAGCTTAGGGGCCGGCAATTCTCAGCCCCAGCATTTT,CASSLGAGNSQPQHF
TRBJ2-7,many,TRBV6-2/TRBV6-3,13,-,TGTGCCAGCAGTTACAGGGGGAGATACGAGCAGTACTTC,CASSYRGRYEQYF
TRBJ2-2,many,TRBV4-2,17,TRBD2,TGTGCCAGCAGCCAGACTCTAGCGGGGTTTAGCACCGGGGAGCTGTTTTTT,CASSQTLAGFSTGELFF